At least ten counts were recorded for the clone carrying this TCR beta chain. Time point meaning: patch test 1, 2 weeks after DPC sensitization. The treatment here: therapeutic diphenylcyclopropenone sensitization with weekly scalp DPC. The sample belongs to a study of human T cells and chemical hapten exposure. The germline gives CDR1 ENHRY, CDR2 SYGVKD. V shed 4 bases and J 6 bases; nucleotides not matched to a gene: 6. The CDR3 sequence is 13 residues long. TCRdb re-called the RACE reads through MiXCR, storing one row per CDR3 protein. Here the sample spans 300,000 to 400,000 distinct CDR3 sequences, roughly 6.9% being singletons.

The sequence came from a young woman with alopecia areata. Some clones in this sample may be carry-over from other donors' samples. Material: whole blood, obtained in connection with sensitization to the hapten diphenylcyclopropenone (DPC). The rearrangement joins TRBV10-3 to TRBJ2-7, with 7 positions matching TRBD2. The CDR3 nucleotides read TGTGCCATCAGTGGCGCTGCGGGAGCCGAGCAGTACTTC. Translated: CAISGAAGAEQYF.